Presented here are 16 T cell receptor beta chains from one specimen sequenced in a study of tumor-infiltrating lymphocytes in primary liver carcinoma. A primer in the constant region served to generate TCR beta cDNA from about 480 ng of total RNA. A slightly modified ARM-PCR protocol with three nested multiplex PCR rounds produced these TCR beta libraries. A C-beta reverse primer was combined with TRBV1-TRBV30 forward primers in the first two PCR rounds, and each round had approximately 9 cycles. Via MiXCR, TCRdb re-called the multiplex PCR reads, giving one row per CDR3 protein. Of about 60,000 distinct CDR3 sequences listed, over 60% are singletons. Between roughly 17 and 31 mg of unsorted bulk tissue served as the source from which RNA and DNA were co-extracted. Sequencing was done on a sample of liver tumor tissue from sampling region 4. Subset noted: tumor region T4, right-lateral pole. These receptor sequences come from a man aged 40-49 years with primary liver carcinoma and hepatitis B virus infection.

Remarks on this clonotype: Given the absence of the conserved phenylalanine or tryptophan at the CDR3 end, a read error is likely. The chain joins TRBV29-1 to TRBJ2-2, with 7 bases aligning to TRBD2. The germline V gene has CDR1 SQVTM and CDR2 ANQGSEA. V shed 5 bases and J 2 bases; nucleotides not matched to a gene: 5. The CDR3 length is 14 residues. The CDR3 DNA reads TGCAGCGTTACACTAGCGTCTAACACCGGGGAGCTGTTTCTT. The encoded protein is CSVTLASNTGELFL.

By sample fraction, this clonotype is medium-sized (0.01 to 0.1%). J is TRBJ2-7 and V is TRBV5-6; no clear D gene. V was shortened by 1 base and J by 0 bases, with 8 bases between the two germline ends. The length of the CDR3 is 14 residues. Germline V gene data show CDR1 as SGHDT and CDR2 as YYEEEE. The CDR3 region is CASSLFLFSYEQYF. The CDR3 DNA is TGTGCCAGCAGCTTGTTCCTCTTCTCCTACGAGCAGTACTTC.

V and J are TRBV29-1 and TRBJ1-4, with a possible D match to TRBD1 (5 bases). Germline-derived CDR1 and CDR2 are SQVTM and ANQGSEA. The CDR3 loop spans 16 amino acids. The CDR3 bases are TGCAGTATTGGTTATGGACAATGGGACCCTGGGGAAAAACTGTTTTTT. This gives the protein CSIGYGQWDPGEKLFF.

Regarding this clonotype: The junction differs from germline at one of its ends, possibly a read error. V and J are TRBV14 and TRBJ2-1, with 8 bases lining up with TRBD2. Germline loops: CDR1 SGHDN, CDR2 FVKESK. The CDR3 runs to 16 residues. CDR3 loop: CVSTAVAGWVNNEQFF. The CDR3, as DNA: TGTGTCAGCACTGCTGTAGCGGGATGGGTAAACAATGAGCAATTCTTC. Full variable domain (rest looked up from reference TRBV14 and TRBJ2-1): EAGVTQFPSHSVIEKGQTVTLRCDPISGHDNLYWYRRVMGKEIKFLLHFVKESKQDESGMPNNRFLAERTGGTYSTLKVQPAELEDSGVYFCVSTAVAGWVNNEQFFGPGTRLTVL.

With respect to this clonotype: At one of its ends the junction is not consistent with the germline gene, which may arise from a read error. The chain recombines TRBV5-1 with TRBJ2-3, with D unclear. CDR1 and CDR2 from the germline V gene are SGHRS and YFSETQ. This CDR3 region has 12 residues. CDR3 sequence (DNA): TGCGTCAGCAACTCAGAGACAGATACGCAGTATTTT. It specifies CVSNSETDTQYF.

The V gene is TRBV14, the J gene TRBJ2-2, with D perhaps matching TRBD1 (5 bases). Trimming removed 2 bases from V and 13 bases from J, with 17 bases in between. CDR3 length: 14 amino acids. The germline V gene encodes CDR1 SGHDN and CDR2 FVKESK. The CDR3 bases are TGTGCCAGCAGCCAAACAACAGGCCTCGTGAGGCTGTTTTTT. It translates to CASSQTTGLVRLFF.

In the case of this clonotype: This could be a read error, since a much larger clone is one nucleotide away. This chain links TRBV11-2 with TRBJ2-3; D unresolved. Germline loops: CDR1 SGHAT, CDR2 FQNNGV. Deletions cut 5 bases from V and 10 bases from J, with 13 bases between. The CDR3 is 12 amino acids. The DNA of the CDR3 is TGTGCCAGCAGCCCCTGGGCGCATGCGCAGTATTTT. As protein: CASSPWAHAQYF.

This clonotype was found once. This chain connects TRBV11-2 to TRBJ2-5, with a possible D match to TRBD1 (6 bases). The CDR3 extends over 15 amino acids. Looked up from germline, CDR1 is SGHAT and CDR2 is FQNNGV. Deletions cut 9 bases from V and 11 bases from J, with 28 bases between. The CDR3 region has the DNA TGTGCCAGTAACTTCCGGTCAGCCCCAGGGGTGACACAGTACTTC. Its translation: CASNFRSAPGVTQYF. Filled out from reference TRBV11-2 and TRBJ2-5, the complete variable domain reads EAGVAQSPRYKIIEKRQSVAFWCNPISGHATLYWYQQILGQGPKLLIQFQNNGVVDDSQLPKDRFSAERLKGVDSTLKIQPAKLEDSAVYLCASNFRSAPGVTQYFGPGTRLLVL.

Regarding this clonotype: A much larger clone differs from this one at a single base, so this may be a read error. This chain uses TRBV6-6 with TRBJ1-4; 9 bases fit TRBD1. The CDR3 runs 15 residues. Germline CDR1 is MNHNY and CDR2 is SVGAGI (reference sequence). For the CDR3, the DNA is TGTGCCAGCATTAAGGGACAGGGTCGTAATGAAAAACTGCCTTTT. Encoded protein: CASIKGQGRNEKLPF.

The CDR3 here is CASSRGLGFEQYF. The CDR3 DNA reads TGTGCCAGTTCCCGGGGACTAGGGTTCGAGCAGTACTTC. V usage is TRBV2 and J usage is TRBJ2-7; 8 bases are a match to TRBD2. Unmatched junction bases numbered 10, after V lost 9 bases and J lost 6 bases. Germline V CDR1 and CDR2: SNHLY, FYNNEI. The CDR3 is made up of 13 amino acids.

In its sample, this clonotype was seen once. This may arise from a read error, as a much more abundant clone is one base away. The chain employs TRBV6-6 and TRBJ2-7, with TRBD2 matching over 10 bases. CDR3 length: 16 amino acids. Per the germline V gene, CDR1 is MNHNY and CDR2 is SVGAGI (reference sequence). For the CDR3, the DNA is TGTGCCAGCAGTCATCGAGCGGGAGGGCCTACCTACGATCAGTACTTC. Amino acid sequence: CASSHRAGGPTYDQYF.

V is TRBV5-6 and J is TRBJ2-5; perhaps TRBD2 as D (6 bases). Germline lookup yields CDR1 SGHDT and CDR2 YYEEEE. The V and J ends lost 0 bases and 4 bases respectively, with 7 bases between them. The CDR3 totals 13 residues. CDR3 nucleotides: TGTGCCAGCAGCTTGGTCGGGGGAGAGACCCAGTACTTC. Translating gives CASSLVGGETQYF.

Note on this clonotype: Mismatch with germline at one junction end may stem from a read error. The gene calls are TRBV7-9 and TRBJ2-2; D possibly matches TRBD1 or TRBD2 (5 bases each). Germline V gene lookup returns CDR1 SEHNR and CDR2 FQNEAQ (reference sequence). CDR3 length: 16 amino acids. In DNA form, the CDR3 reads TGTGCCAGTAGCTTAGTTCTTCAGGGTTGGACCGGGAAGCTGTTTTTT. Protein product: CASSLVLQGWTGKLFF.

This clonotype was seen only a few times. The chain combines TRBV6-1 with TRBJ2-1; 9 bases line up with TRBD1. The CDR3 has 17 residues. The germline V gene encodes CDR1 MNHNS and CDR2 SASEGT. After removal of 6 bases from V and 8 bases from J, the junction contained 17 bases not matched to a gene. CDR3 bases: TGTGCCAGCAGCCCCGGGACAGGGTTTTGGGGGAGTGATGAGCAGTTCTTC. Amino acids: CASSPGTGFWGSDEQFF.

Note on this clonotype: No conserved phenylalanine or tryptophan is present at the end of the CDR3, so a read error is the likely explanation. The rearrangement joins TRBV11-2 to TRBJ2-7, with D hard to call. The CDR3 has 13 amino acids. V was shortened by 3 bases and J by 3 bases, with 9 bases between the two germline ends. Per germline, CDR1 SGHAT and CDR2 FQNNGV. The chain's CDR3 is CASSFDGYYEQYL. The CDR3 region has the DNA TGTGCCAGCAGCTTTGATGGCTACTACGAGCAGTACCTC.

Details on this clonotype: Because it lacks the conserved phenylalanine or tryptophan at the end, this CDR3 is likely a read error. The chain is built from TRBV12-3 or TRBV12-4 and TRBJ2-7; the D gene could be TRBD1 or TRBD2 (5 bases each). This CDR3 is 15 amino acids long. CDR3 sequence: CACSSGTSAGYEQYI. The CDR3 DNA sequence: TGTGCCTGCAGTTCCGGGACCAGCGCTGGTTACGAGCAGTACATC.